Shown below are 7 T cell receptor beta chains from a single sample sequenced in a study of lymphopenia after photon versus proton radiotherapy. Method: immunoSEQ multiplex PCR; TCRdb's copy keeps in-frame clones and lacks some. The sample carries about 5,000 clones, 70% to 90% recorded once. The specimen comprised peripheral blood, sampled from a patient treated with photon-based radiotherapy. The origin of the receptors is a man younger than 40 with gastric cancer.

The gene calls are TRBV6-5 and TRBJ2-5; D perhaps matches TRBD2 (6 bases). Germline V gene data show CDR1 as MNHEY and CDR2 as SVGAGI. The CDR3 covers 14 residues. Trimming cost V 2 bases and J 5 bases, with 12 bases left between them. The CDR3 region is CASSYGGGTETQYF. Here the CDR3 DNA reads TGTGCCAGCAGTTACGGTGGCGGGACGGAGACCCAGTACTTC.

This clone appeared once. The V gene is TRBV4-1, the J gene TRBJ2-7; TRBD2 agrees at 9 bases. The germline V gene has CDR1 MGHRA and CDR2 YSYEKL. The CDR3 is 16 residues long. V dropped 0 bases and J dropped 1; count of bases not matched to a gene: 4. The CDR3 nucleotides read TGCGCCAGCAGCCAAGACGGAGCGGGGGGTTCCTACGAGCAGTACTTC. As protein: CASSQDGAGGSYEQYF.

J is TRBJ2-7 and V is TRBV6-1, with a weak D call TRBD1 (5 bases). Trimming removed 6 bases from V and 8 bases from J, with 23 bases in between. The CDR3 is made up of 15 amino acids. Germline V gives CDR1 MNHNS, CDR2 SASEGT. Here the CDR3 reads CASRDLTDRPDKQYF. The CDR3 DNA is TGTGCCAGCAGGGATTTGACAGACAGACCTGATAAGCAGTACTTC.

The chain joins TRBV4-1 to TRBJ2-3, with 11 bases fitting TRBD1. V was clipped by 1 base and J by 4 bases; unmatched bases: 4. The length of the CDR3 is 16 residues. Looked up from germline, CDR1 is MGHRA and CDR2 is YSYEKL. Here the CDR3 reads CASSQADRGLPDTQYF. The CDR3 DNA reads as TGCGCCAGCAGCCAAGCGGACAGGGGGCTTCCAGATACGCAGTATTTT.

The CDR3: CASSLEASDNEQFF. In DNA, the CDR3 is TGCGCCAGCAGCTTGGAGGCTTCCGACAATGAGCAGTTCTTC. The chain recombines TRBV5-1 with TRBJ2-1; no firm D call. Germline V gives CDR1 SGHRS, CDR2 YFSETQ. The CDR3 is 14 amino acids. Between the trimmed V and J ends, which lost 0 bases and 5 bases, there was a span of 9 bases.

The V call is TRBV19, the J call TRBJ1-1; no clear D. CDR1 and CDR2 (germline): LNHDA, SQIVND (reference sequence). The CDR3 consists of 13 residues. Trimming took 5 bases from V and 1 from J, leaving 8 bases between them. CDR3 residues: CASSLSRNTEAFF. For the CDR3, the DNA is TGTGCCAGTAGTCTCTCCAGGAACACTGAAGCTTTCTTT.

The chain recombines TRBV11-3 with TRBJ1-1; D is undetermined. CDR3 length: 14 residues. The germline gives CDR1 SGHNT, CDR2 YENEEA. V lost 0 bases and J 6 bases, leaving 11 bases between the germline ends. CDR3 sequence reads: CASSLDMGSAEAFF. In DNA form, the CDR3 reads TGTGCCAGCAGCTTAGACATGGGTTCGGCTGAAGCTTTCTTT. Full variable domain (remainder filled in from reference TRBV11-3 and TRBJ1-1): EAGVVQSPRYKIIEKKQPVAFWCNPISGHNTLYWYLQNLGQGPELLIRYENEEAVDDSQLPKDRFSAERLKGVDSTLKIQPAELGDSAVYLCASSLDMGSAEAFFGQGTRLTVV.